One and the same sample provided the 8 T cell receptor beta chains below, sequenced in a study of blood T cells in healthy people across ages. For the second PCR, which ran for about 6 to 12 cycles, a sample-barcoded 5' primer and a J-beta primer mix were used. MiXCR, applied by TCRdb to the 5' RACE reads, yields one record per CDR3 protein. Of approximately 790,000 distinct CDR3 sequences in the sample, under 80% were seen once. Sequenced: blood. These receptors came from a man aged 25 to 45 in good health.

Here the CDR3 reads CATMQGRQEKLFF. CDR3 sequence (DNA): TGTGCCACCATGCAGGGCCGACAGGAAAAACTGTTTTTT. V and J are TRBV15 and TRBJ1-4; tentatively, D is TRBD1 (5 bases). Germline V CDR1 and CDR2: LNHNV, YYDKDF (reference sequence). Trimming stripped 7 bases from V and 8 bases from J, with 14 bases between. This CDR3 has 13 amino acids.

The chain carries TRBV15 and TRBJ1-6; the match to TRBD1 covers 7 bases. The V gene end was trimmed by 1 base and the J gene end by 8 bases; junction bases not matched to a gene: 5. The CDR3 length is 15 residues. Germline V gene sequence: CDR1 LNHNV, CDR2 YYDKDF (reference sequence). This chain's CDR3 is CATSRGGQDDSPLHF. CDR3 DNA: TGTGCCACCAGCAGAGGAGGACAGGATGATTCACCCCTCCACTTT.

The sample holds one count of this clonotype. Mismatch with germline at one junction end may stem from a read error. The chain links TRBV20-1 to TRBJ2-7; 7 bases match TRBD1. CDR3 size: 14 residues. CDR1 is DFQATT, CDR2 SNEGSKA, per germline (reference sequence). The CDR3 sequence: CSASRQGPSYGQYF. CDR3 sequence (DNA): TGCAGTGCTAGCAGACAGGGCCCATCCTACGGGCAGTACTTC.

The chain carries TRBV7-2 and TRBJ2-3; 10 bases are shared with TRBD2. Germline trimming cut 1 base from V and 0 bases from J; bases unmatched to any gene: 10. The germline CDR1 and CDR2 sequences are SGHTA and FQGNSA. This CDR3 region has 19 residues. The CDR3 DNA reads TGTGCCAGCAGCTTAGAGGTAGCGGGGGGCCCCCCTAGCACAGATACGCAGTATTTT. It is translated as CASSLEVAGGPPSTDTQYF.

V and J are TRBV5-1 and TRBJ1-1, with a tentative D call TRBD1 (6 bases). The CDR3 spans 17 residues. From germline, CDR1 is SGHRS and CDR2 YFSETQ. V dropped 2 bases and J dropped 4 bases, with 21 bases sitting between them. The CDR3 loop is CASSLTGPGAGGTEAFF. CDR3 nucleotides: TGCGCCAGCAGCTTAACGGGTCCGGGGGCGGGCGGCACTGAAGCTTTCTTT.

The rearrangement joins TRBV5-6 to TRBJ1-4; D is perhaps TRBD1 (5 bases). Trimming left V 3 bases short and J 8 bases short, with 20 bases between. Germline lookup yields CDR1 SGHDT and CDR2 YYEEEE. The CDR3 is 16 residues long. CDR3 bases: TGTGCCAGCAGCTCGCATAAGGGGTATCCAAGGGAAAAACTGTTTTTT. This sequence encodes CASSSHKGYPREKLFF.

The chain combines TRBV6-6 with TRBJ2-1; perhaps TRBD1 as D (6 bases). Germline-derived CDR1 and CDR2 are MNHNY and SVGAGI (reference sequence). Deletions cut 8 bases from V and 3 bases from J, with 14 bases between. The CDR3 loop spans 14 amino acids. CDR3 DNA sequence: TGTGCCAGCCACAGGGAATTCGGCTACAATGAGCAGTTCTTC. It yields the protein CASHREFGYNEQFF.

This clonotype has a handful of counts. V and J are TRBV6-6 and TRBJ2-5, with a possible D match to TRBD1 (5 bases). From germline, CDR1 is MNHNY and CDR2 SVGAGI (reference sequence). The CDR3 covers 14 residues. V dropped 8 bases and J dropped 5 bases, with 18 bases sitting between them. CDR3 residues: CASLRGGVVETQYF. The CDR3 DNA reads TGTGCCAGCCTAAGGGGCGGAGTTGTTGAGACCCAGTACTTC.